What follows describes a single T cell receptor (beta chain). Its specificity is not known. V gave up 1 base and J gave up 0 bases, with 10 bases separating them. In germline, CDR1 is SEHNR, CDR2 FQNEAQ (reference sequence). The CDR3 sequence is 16 residues long. This entry comes from a study of cytomegalovirus exposure and HLA in healthy donors. Study-wide findings and caveats: Common viral pathogens seemed to be connected with several of the most significant clusters, according to a later analysis. Analysis was performed later, and it showed HLA-associated TCR beta chains to be more clonally expanded than equally common others.

This PCR relied on a set of 60 Vbeta primers and 13 Jbeta primers. Clones were read by immunoSEQ multiplex PCR, and TCRdb kept only the in-frame ones, dropping some. The sample yields about 81,000 clones, 85% to 90% seen once. The clonotype was recovered from a man between 18 and 29 years old in good health and CMV-seronegative. The chain employs TRBV7-9 and TRBJ2-4, with D unclear. Sequences were obtained from PBMCs. The CDR3: CASSLGPALAKNIQYF. The CDR3 nucleotides are TGTGCCAGCAGCTTAGGGCCAGCGCTAGCCAAAAACATTCAGTACTTC.